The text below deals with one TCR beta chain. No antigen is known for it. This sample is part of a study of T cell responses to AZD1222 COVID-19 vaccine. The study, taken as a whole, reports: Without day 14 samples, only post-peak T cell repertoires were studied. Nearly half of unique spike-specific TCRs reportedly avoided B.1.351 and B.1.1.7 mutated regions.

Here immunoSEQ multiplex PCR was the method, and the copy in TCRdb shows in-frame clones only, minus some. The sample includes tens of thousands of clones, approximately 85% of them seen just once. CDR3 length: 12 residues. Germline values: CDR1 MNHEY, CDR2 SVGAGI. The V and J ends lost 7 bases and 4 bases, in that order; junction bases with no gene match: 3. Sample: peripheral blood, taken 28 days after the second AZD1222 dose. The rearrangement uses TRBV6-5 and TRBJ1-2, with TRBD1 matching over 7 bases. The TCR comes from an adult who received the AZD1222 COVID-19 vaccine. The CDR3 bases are TGTGCCAGCACTTGGACAGGCTATGGCTACACCTTC. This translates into CASTWTGYGYTF.